These 22 T cell receptor beta chains originate from one sample sequenced in a study of cytomegalovirus exposure and HLA in healthy donors. With 60 Vbeta and 13 Jbeta primers, the PCR was carried out. Only in-frame clones appear in the TCRdb table, and some are missing; sequencing was by immunoSEQ multiplex PCR. The data show about 140,000 clones, approximately 78% seen once. Sequencing was done on a sample of PBMCs. Receptor source: a woman aged 45-65 years in good health and CMV-seropositive.

V is TRBV18 and J is TRBJ2-7, with D perhaps matching TRBD1 (5 bases). V lost 2 bases, J lost 0 bases, and 11 bases lay in between. CDR1 KGHSH and CDR2 LQKENI come from the germline V gene. This CDR3 comprises 15 residues. Written as DNA, the CDR3 is TGTGCCAGCTCACCAGACAGAGGAATCTCCTACGAGCAGTACTTC. The encoded protein is CASSPDRGISYEQYF.

The chain's CDR3 is CASSYIDRGDGYTF. The CDR3 DNA reads as TGTGCCAGCAGCTACATAGACAGGGGAGACGGCTACACCTTC. V usage is TRBV7-9 and J usage is TRBJ1-2; 8 bases fit TRBD1. Germline lookup yields CDR1 SEHNR and CDR2 FQNEAQ (reference sequence). There are 14 residues in the CDR3. The V gene end was trimmed by 4 bases and the J gene end by 8 bases; junction bases not matched to a gene: 9.

This clone showed up just a few times. The gene calls are TRBV2 and TRBJ1-6, with D possibly being TRBD1 (6 bases). V lost 6 bases, J lost 5 bases, and 17 bases lay in between. The CDR3 consists of 16 residues. Looked up from germline, CDR1 is SNHLY and CDR2 is FYNNEI. The CDR3, as DNA: TGTGCCAGCAGCCCATCACCAGGGGCCAATAATTCACCCCTCCACTTT. This encodes CASSPSPGANNSPLHF. Together with reference TRBV2 and TRBJ1-6, the CDR3 gives the full variable domain: EPEVTQTPSHQVTQMGQEVILRCVPISNHLYFYWYRQILGQKVEFLVSFYNNEISEKSEIFDDQFSVERPDGSNFTLKIRSTKLEDSAMYFCASSPSPGANNSPLHFGNGTRLTVT.

The rearrangement joins TRBV7-9 to TRBJ2-1; D ambiguous. CDR1 is SEHNR, CDR2 FQNEAQ, per germline (reference sequence). The CDR3 is 12 amino acids. V lost 2 bases and J lost 5, with 4 bases in between. Written as DNA, the CDR3 is TGTGCCAGCAGCTTAACTCACAATGAGCAGTTCTTC. Amino acids: CASSLTHNEQFF. Full variable domain (outside the CDR3, taken from reference TRBV7-9 and TRBJ2-1): DTGVSQNPRHKITKRGQNVTFRCDPISEHNRLYWYRQTLGQGPEFLTYFQNEAQLEKSRLLSDRFSAERPKGSFSTLEIQRTEQGDSAMYLCASSLTHNEQFFGPGTRLTVL.

As regards this clone: At one of its ends the junction is not consistent with the germline gene, which may arise from a read error. The chain uses TRBV7-7 and TRBJ2-5; the match to TRBD2 covers 7 bases. CDR1 is SSHAT and CDR2 is FNYEAQ in the germline V gene (reference sequence). This CDR3 spans 16 amino acids. As DNA, the CDR3 is TGTGCTAGCAGTTTTTTGGCGGGGGATGGCCAAGAGACCCAGTACTTC. Its protein product is CASSFLAGDGQETQYF.

This chain joins TRBV18 and TRBJ1-1, with 7 bases aligning to TRBD1. Germline CDR1 and CDR2: KGHSH and LQKENI. The CDR3 consists of 14 residues. The V and J ends lost 6 bases and 4 bases, in that order; junction bases with no gene match: 8. This CDR3 reads CASSFGQASTEAFF. DNA of the CDR3: TGTGCCAGCTCTTTCGGACAGGCCAGCACTGAAGCTTTCTTT.

This clone was counted a single time. The rearrangement links TRBV11-3 to TRBJ2-5; TRBD1 matches 7 bases. Germline V gene lookup returns CDR1 SGHNT and CDR2 YENEEA. The junction had 8 bases not matched to a gene; V was cut back by 6 bases and J by 7 bases. The CDR3 totals 13 residues. The CDR3 region has the DNA TGTGCCAGCAGTTCCGACAGGGATGGGACCCAGTACTTC. Translation gives CASSSDRDGTQYF.

This chain links TRBV7-3 with TRBJ2-1; 9 bases are a match to TRBD2. CDR3 length: 16 residues. V lost 4 bases to trimming and J lost 1 base; unmatched junction nucleotides: 5. The germline CDR1 and CDR2 sequences are SGHTA and FQGTGA. CDR3 sequence reads: CASSSFSGSSYNEQFF. CDR3 DNA: TGTGCCAGCAGCTCATTTAGCGGGAGTTCCTACAATGAGCAGTTCTTC.

The V call is TRBV7-9, the J call TRBJ2-6; 7 bases align to TRBD2. The CDR3 contains 14 residues. The junction had 0 bases not matched to a gene; V was cut back by 5 bases and J by 2 bases. Per the germline V gene, CDR1 is SEHNR and CDR2 is FQNEAQ (reference sequence). DNA for the CDR3: TGTGCCAGCAGCAGCGGGGCTGGGGCCAACGTCCTGACTTTC. Protein product: CASSSGAGANVLTF.

V is TRBV2 and J is TRBJ1-2, with TRBD1 identical over 7 bases. CDR1 is SNHLY, CDR2 FYNNEI, per germline. V lost 0 bases and J lost 5; bases outside the gene matches: 6. This CDR3 spans 15 amino acids. The CDR3 is CASSEATQGGYGYTF. The CDR3 DNA reads TGTGCCAGCAGTGAAGCCACGCAGGGGGGATATGGCTACACCTTC.

The chain couples TRBV2 to TRBJ2-3; D unresolved. This CDR3 has 12 residues. Germline V gene lookup returns CDR1 SNHLY and CDR2 FYNNEI. Between the trimmed V and J ends, which lost 9 bases and 3 bases, there was a span of 10 bases. The CDR3 loop is CARTPETDTQYF. The CDR3, as DNA: TGTGCCAGAACCCCGGAGACAGATACGCAGTATTTT.

The chain employs TRBV5-5 and TRBJ2-1; TRBD2 matches 9 bases. CDR1 is SGHKS, CDR2 YYEKEE, per germline (reference sequence). After removal of 3 bases from V and 0 bases from J, the junction contained 1 base not matched to a gene. The CDR3 has 15 residues. The CDR3 DNA reads TGTGCCAGCAGCTATAGCGGGAGCTCCTACAATGAGCAGTTCTTC. Translating gives CASSYSGSSYNEQFF.

This chain uses TRBV7-2 with TRBJ2-1; TRBD2 aligns across 10 bases. CDR1 SGHTA and CDR2 FQGNSA come from the germline V gene. V lost 2 bases, J lost 2 bases, and 0 bases stayed unmatched. This CDR3 has 15 residues. This chain's CDR3 is CASSLLAGAYNEQFF. The CDR3 DNA sequence: TGTGCCAGCAGCTTACTAGCGGGAGCCTACAATGAGCAGTTCTTC.

The chain recombines TRBV4-3 with TRBJ2-3, with 10 bases matching TRBD2. From germline, CDR1 is LGHNA and CDR2 YSLEER. The CDR3 loop spans 16 amino acids. J gave up 4 bases and V 5 bases, and 9 bases lay outside the gene matches. The CDR3 DNA sequence: TGCGCCAGCAGCGAAGGGATAGGGACTAGCGCAGATACGCAGTATTTT. Translating gives CASSEGIGTSADTQYF.

The CDR3 spells CSARRTEAFF. The CDR3 coding sequence is TGCAGTGCTAGGAGAACTGAAGCTTTCTTT. This rearrangement joins TRBV20-1 to TRBJ1-1; D is unresolved. CDR1 and CDR2 from the germline V gene are DFQATT and SNEGSKA (reference sequence). This CDR3 comprises 10 residues. V lost 3 bases to trimming and J lost 5 bases, with 4 bases between them.

This chain links TRBV4-3 with TRBJ2-6; D uncertain. The CDR3 runs to 13 residues. With 0 bases removed from V and 15 bases from J, the gap between germline ends came to 12 bases. Germline V CDR1 and CDR2: LGHNA, YSLEER. This CDR3 is CASSQDSLTGLTF. The DNA of the CDR3 is TGCGCCAGCAGCCAAGACTCTCTTACCGGCCTGACTTTC.

This chain connects TRBV5-8 to TRBJ2-1, with a tentative D call TRBD1 (6 bases). CDR1 is SGHTS, CDR2 YDEGEE, per germline. The CDR3 is 14 amino acids. Trimming pared 1 base from V and 6 bases from J, leaving 11 bases between. The CDR3 nucleotides are TGTGCCAGCAGCTTGAGCAGGGGTCTCAATGAGCAGTTCTTC. Translation gives CASSLSRGLNEQFF.

The chain links TRBV18 to TRBJ1-4, with TRBD1 identical over 7 bases. Germline lookup yields CDR1 KGHSH and CDR2 LQKENI. There are 15 residues in the CDR3. Trimming at V came to 3 bases and at J to 7 bases, leaving 8 bases not matched to a gene. The CDR3 region has the DNA TGTGCCAGCTCACCCAACAGGGGCGATACTGAAAAACTGTTTTTT. Its protein is CASSPNRGDTEKLFF.

V and J are TRBV27 and TRBJ2-1; 7 nucleotides align to TRBD2. Germline CDR1 reads MNHEY; CDR2 reads SMNVEV (reference sequence). V was pared by 4 bases and J by 0 bases, with 6 bases of the junction left unmatched. This CDR3 contains 16 residues. The CDR3 loop reads CASSWVAGLSYNEQFF. CDR3 DNA: TGTGCCAGCAGTTGGGTAGCGGGCCTCTCCTACAATGAGCAGTTCTTC.

V gene TRBV19 combines with J gene TRBJ2-3; the D gene is possibly TRBD2 (5 bases). This CDR3 contains 13 residues. Per germline, CDR1 LNHDA and CDR2 SQIVND (reference sequence). Trimming cost V 6 bases and J 5 bases, with 12 bases left between them. CDR3: CASSRRTGDTQYF. The CDR3 nucleotides read TGTGCCAGTAGCCGCCGGACTGGAGATACGCAGTATTTT.

In nucleotides, the CDR3 is TGTGCCAGCAGCCTCCGGAGAGATAGCAATCAGCCCCAGCATTTT. Amino acid sequence: CASSLRRDSNQPQHF. The chain is built from TRBV6-6 and TRBJ1-5; D call uncertain. V was clipped by 6 bases and J by 0 bases, with 12 bases between them. Germline CDR1 and CDR2: MNHNY and SVGAGI (reference sequence). CDR3 length equals 15 residues.

This clone appeared a single time. This chain connects TRBV9 to TRBJ2-3; TRBD2 is a possible D gene (5 bases). Trimming took off 7 bases at V and 2 bases at J, with 14 bases between the two ends. The CDR3 spans 14 residues. Germline V lookup: CDR1 SGDLS, CDR2 YYNGEE. This chain's CDR3 is CASSDFSITDTQYF. CDR3 nucleotides: TGTGCCAGCTCGGACTTCTCGATCACAGATACGCAGTATTTT.